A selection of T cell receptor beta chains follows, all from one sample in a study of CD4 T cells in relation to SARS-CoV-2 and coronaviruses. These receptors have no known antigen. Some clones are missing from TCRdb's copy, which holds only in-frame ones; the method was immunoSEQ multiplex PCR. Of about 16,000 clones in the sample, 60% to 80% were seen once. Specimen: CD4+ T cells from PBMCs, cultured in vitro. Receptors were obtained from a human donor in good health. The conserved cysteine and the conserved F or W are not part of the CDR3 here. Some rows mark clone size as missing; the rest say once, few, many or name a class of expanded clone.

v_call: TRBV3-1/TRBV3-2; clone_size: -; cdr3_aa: ASSSGQETQY
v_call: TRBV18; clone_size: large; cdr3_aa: ASSPAPPSSNYGYT
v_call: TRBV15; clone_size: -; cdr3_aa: ATSRVWGEGRHEQF
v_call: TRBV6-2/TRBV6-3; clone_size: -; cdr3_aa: ASSYGARASRVETQY
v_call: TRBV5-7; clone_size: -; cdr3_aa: ASSTGTSGVYEQY
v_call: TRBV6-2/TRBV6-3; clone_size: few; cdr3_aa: ASSYRDSYNEQF
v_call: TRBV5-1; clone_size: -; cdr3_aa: ASSLGSGETQY
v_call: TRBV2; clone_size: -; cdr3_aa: ASTQTENTEAF
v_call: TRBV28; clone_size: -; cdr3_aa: AGGASTDTQY
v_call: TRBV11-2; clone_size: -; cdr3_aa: ASRPIRGIGTDTQY
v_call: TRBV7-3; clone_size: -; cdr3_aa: ASSAWGATYNEQF
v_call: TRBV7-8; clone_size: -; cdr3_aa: ASSLLTALNEKLF
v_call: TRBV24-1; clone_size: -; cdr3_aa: ATSAKRPGIYEQY
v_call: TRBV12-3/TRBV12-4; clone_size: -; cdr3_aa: ASSTNGGGYT
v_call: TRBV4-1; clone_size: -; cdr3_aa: ASSQARERNEKLF
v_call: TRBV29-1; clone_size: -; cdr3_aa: SAASSTDTQY
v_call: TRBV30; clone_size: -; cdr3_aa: AWSATWVSGANVLT
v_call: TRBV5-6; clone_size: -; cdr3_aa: ASSLLAGGEQY
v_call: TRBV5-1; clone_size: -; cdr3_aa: ASSFDLAGGRTQY
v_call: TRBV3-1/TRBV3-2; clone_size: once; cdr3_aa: ASSQGVHRPYEQY
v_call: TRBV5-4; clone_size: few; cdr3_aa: ASSVDGRLSGDEQF
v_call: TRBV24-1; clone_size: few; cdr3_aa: ATSDRTGQVGETQY
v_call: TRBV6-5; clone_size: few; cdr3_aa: ASRRQGGTGELF
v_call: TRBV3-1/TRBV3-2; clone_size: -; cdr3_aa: ASSSTRDAYEQY
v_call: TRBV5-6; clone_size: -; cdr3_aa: ASSLAGAPGGYT
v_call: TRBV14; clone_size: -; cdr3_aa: ASSQPGAGTYEQY